This is a list of T cell receptor beta chains from one sample in a study of immune evolution from preneoplasia to lung adenocarcinoma. The assay was immunoSEQ multiplex PCR, and TCRdb's table has in-frame clones only and misses some. This table has roughly 3,700 clones, approximately 85% appearing once. The source material was FFPE invasive lung adenocarcinoma tissue. Receptors originate from a person between 50 and 60 years old with lung adenocarcinoma. CDR3s include the opening cysteine and the closing phenylalanine or tryptophan.

v_call | cdr3_aa
TRBV5-1 | CASSLSGRPTTYNEQFF
TRBV6-5 | CASSYSNRGNGYTF
TRBV9 | CASSVEPNLRNTEAFF
TRBV2 | CASHRDPPLSGANVLTF
TRBV6-6 | CASSYWGTGGEDEQYF
TRBV7-8 | CASSLLADTRETQYF
TRBV7-6 | CASSPRSGGFSYEQYF
TRBV4-1 | CASSQAGTSGAYNEQFF
TRBV6-1 | CASGEQGTGANVLTF
TRBV19 | CASRTRDRGQVNTEAFF
TRBV10-3 | CAISGGAYNEQFF
TRBV5-1 | CASSSRDQPQHF
TRBV7-9 | CASSFSHTADTQYF
TRBV29-1 | CSVVHGEQFF
TRBV19 | CASSRRKELRNQPQHF
TRBV19 | CASSIGGIGDTFF
TRBV4-2 | CASRRGNQETQYF
TRBV5-1 | CASKPAGPSNYGYTF
TRBV30 | CAWSIRTGFGNEQFF
TRBV27 | CASSLGRDGTNEQFF
TRBV18 | CASSGQVEDTQYF
TRBV5-5 | CASSSDSEGEETQYF
TRBV7-9 | CASSSLGGTVDYEQYF
TRBV5-6 | CASRGEGRENEQYF
TRBV7-8 | CASSLFGSENTGELFF
TRBV28 | CASSSGTYEQYF
TRBV10-3 | CAISSGQETQYF
TRBV18 | CASSPWTEGYGYTF
TRBV18 | CASSNDRNTEAFF
TRBV30 | CAWSEGANTGELFF
TRBV27 | CATLSGTGGSGTEAFF
TRBV27 | CASSSAAGNQPQHF
TRBV4-1 | CASSQDSPRANQPQHF
TRBV12-5 | CASAPGQGATDKETQYF
TRBV28 | CASSWGTGTEAFF
TRBV20-1 | CSARTNYGYTF
TRBV19 | CASSPPTGGREKLFF
TRBV11-2 | CASSLGDSQDTQYF
TRBV7-9 | CASSLGFRGTNEKLFF
TRBV5-1 | CASSFRLAMSTDTQYF
TRBV18 | CASSPRGLGTGELFF
TRBV11-2 | CASSLPRAGEQFF
TRBV5-4 | CASSAGLAGYTGELFF
TRBV7-6 | CASSLEPTFNEQFF
TRBV6-5 | CASSYGGANTEAFF
TRBV6-5 | CASSSQGFAKNIQYF
TRBV7-9 | CASSLANEQFF
TRBV6-6 | CASSSGSFSGNTIYF
TRBV7-4 | CASNRIEDDAYEQYF
TRBV10-1 | CASSESKTGKRAGELFF
TRBV6-5 | CASSYSRQGSNEQFF
TRBV19 | CASSIDRWNTEAFF
TRBV6-5 | CASSSTGDRGIDGYTF
TRBV6-4 | CASSDSSLQGPGELFF
TRBV5-4 | CASSLPGGLHNEQFF